The 27 T cell receptor beta chains below come from one sample, sequenced in a study of control samples from healthy donors and cancer patients. Repertoires were generated with immunoSEQ multiplex PCR, while TCRdb's copy carries only in-frame clones and drops some. The sample holds about 150,000 clones, just over 85% seen once. Sequencing was carried out using blood. The receptors shown here come from a man aged 18 to 30 in good health.

The chain couples TRBV6-5 to TRBJ2-5, with TRBD1 matching 8 bases. Trimming took 7 bases from V and 5 from J; bases not matched to a gene: 12. Germline V gene lookup returns CDR1 MNHEY and CDR2 SVGAGI. This CDR3 spans 15 amino acids. The CDR3 nucleotides are TGTGCCAGCACCTCTGGGCGACAGGGGTGGGAGACCCAGTACTTC. It encodes CASTSGRQGWETQYF.

The rearrangement links TRBV19 to TRBJ2-1; possible D gene TRBD1, 6 bases. Per the germline V gene, CDR1 is LNHDA and CDR2 is SQIVND (reference sequence). Between the trimmed V and J ends, which lost 4 bases and 8 bases, there was a span of 18 bases. This CDR3 spans 15 amino acids. The CDR3 nucleotides read TGTGCCAGTAGTACCCCAGGGGACCGCGCCTATGAGCAGTTCTTC. Residues: CASSTPGDRAYEQFF.

There are a few counts of this clone. The chain recombines TRBV7-9 with TRBJ2-7, with TRBD1 matching over 7 bases. Germline V gene sequence: CDR1 SEHNR, CDR2 FQNEAQ (reference sequence). J gave up 6 bases and V 5 bases, and 4 bases lay outside the gene matches. This CDR3 contains 12 residues. The CDR3 sequence is CASSQRQGEQYF. The CDR3 DNA sequence: TGTGCCAGCAGCCAACGACAGGGCGAGCAGTACTTC.

The chain joins TRBV7-9 to TRBJ1-4, with a weak D call TRBD1 (6 bases). Germline V gene sequence: CDR1 SEHNR, CDR2 FQNEAQ (reference sequence). The CDR3 totals 17 residues. V was trimmed by 0 bases and J by 0 bases, leaving 11 bases between them. CDR3 region: CASSLARGFTTNEKLFF. CDR3 sequence (DNA): TGTGCCAGCAGCTTAGCCAGGGGATTTACAACTAATGAAAAACTGTTTTTT. Full variable domain (rest looked up from reference TRBV7-9 and TRBJ1-4): DTGVSQNPRHKITKRGQNVTFRCDPISEHNRLYWYRQTLGQGPEFLTYFQNEAQLEKSRLLSDRFSAERPKGSFSTLEIQRTEQGDSAMYLCASSLARGFTTNEKLFFGSGTQLSVL.

The CDR3 DNA is TGTGCCAGCAGTTACCCTCGCGGGAGAGCAACTAATGAAAAACTGTTTTTT. Translated, it gives CASSYPRGRATNEKLFF. The chain has TRBV28 and TRBJ1-4; no clear D. Germline V gene lookup returns CDR1 MDHEN and CDR2 SYDVKM. The ends were cut back, 4 bases at V and 0 bases at J, with 15 bases in the middle. The CDR3 runs to 17 residues.

J is TRBJ1-5 and V is TRBV15; the D is unclear. CDR3 length equals 15 residues. Trimming removed 0 bases at V and 0 bases at J, with 6 bases between. CDR1 is LNHNV, CDR2 YYDKDF, per germline (reference sequence). CDR3 sequence reads: CATSRDLDSNQPQHF. The CDR3 nucleotides are TGTGCCACCAGCAGAGATTTGGATAGCAATCAGCCCCAGCATTTT.

This clone was recorded once. This chain joins TRBV7-3 and TRBJ2-2; possibly TRBD2 for D (5 bases). V lost 0 bases to trimming and J lost 5 bases, with 10 bases between them. CDR3 size: 15 residues. Germline CDR1 is SGHTA and CDR2 is FQGTGA. Here the CDR3 reads CASSLTFAGTGELFF. CDR3 bases: TGTGCCAGCAGCTTAACGTTCGCGGGTACCGGGGAGCTGTTTTTT.

V is TRBV7-3 and J is TRBJ2-5; 14 bases map to TRBD2. The CDR3 is 16 residues long. CDR1 is SGHTA and CDR2 is FQGTGA in the germline V gene. V was pared by 5 bases and J by 2 bases, with 4 bases of the junction left unmatched. The CDR3 DNA follows: TGTGCCAGCAGCCCCCGGACTAGCGGGGGGCAAGAGACCCAGTACTTC. This encodes CASSPRTSGGQETQYF.

The chain recombines TRBV18 with TRBJ2-5; 11 nucleotides align to TRBD1. The junction had 3 bases not matched to a gene; V was cut back by 4 bases and J by 5 bases. Germline values: CDR1 KGHSH, CDR2 LQKENI. The CDR3 has 14 amino acids. CDR3 loop: CASSRTGGEETQYF. In DNA, the CDR3 is TGTGCCAGCTCACGGACAGGGGGCGAGGAGACCCAGTACTTC.

This clone has a single count. The chain carries TRBV5-6 and TRBJ2-2; 8 nucleotides line up with TRBD1. Trimming took 4 bases from V and 0 from J; bases not matched to a gene: 2. Germline V CDR1 and CDR2: SGHDT, YYEEEE. The CDR3 is 15 amino acids. The CDR3 DNA sequence: TGTGCCAGCAGCCGGGACAGGTCGAACACCGGGGAGCTGTTTTTT. Translation: CASSRDRSNTGELFF.

The chain uses TRBV7-9 and TRBJ2-7; 9 bases are shared with TRBD1. The CDR3 covers 18 residues. Per the germline V gene, CDR1 is SEHNR and CDR2 is FQNEAQ (reference sequence). Trimming removed 5 bases from V and 3 bases from J; junction bases left unmatched: 17. CDR3 residues: CASSLRYDRGLAGYEQYF. CDR3 DNA sequence: TGTGCCAGCAGCCTGAGATATGACAGGGGGTTAGCGGGCTACGAGCAGTACTTC. The entire variable domain, with the rest obtained from reference TRBV7-9 and TRBJ2-7, is as follows: DTGVSQNPRHKITKRGQNVTFRCDPISEHNRLYWYRQTLGQGPEFLTYFQNEAQLEKSRLLSDRFSAERPKGSFSTLEIQRTEQGDSAMYLCASSLRYDRGLAGYEQYFGPGTRLTVT.

This clone was recorded once. This rearrangement joins TRBV4-2 to TRBJ2-1; D is unclear. V shed 0 bases and J shed 4 bases, with 19 bases lying between them. Germline CDR1 LGHNA, CDR2 YNFKEQ. The CDR3 sequence is 18 residues long. CDR3 sequence reads: CASSQDALTRTTYNEQFF. CDR3 nucleotide sequence: TGTGCCAGCAGCCAAGATGCCCTCACCAGAACTACGTACAATGAGCAGTTCTTC.

This clone was seen only a few times. The chain carries TRBV6-1 and TRBJ1-2; D remains ambiguous. The CDR3 loop spans 12 amino acids. V gave up 1 base and J gave up 5 bases, with 5 bases separating them. The V gene's germline CDR1 is MNHNS and CDR2 SASEGT. The CDR3 sequence: CASSEGEYGYTF. The DNA of the CDR3 is TGTGCCAGCAGTGAAGGGGAGTATGGCTACACCTTC.

The chain couples TRBV19 to TRBJ2-3; 10 bases match TRBD2. The ends lost 4 bases at V and 7 bases at J; junction bases unmatched: 5. Germline CDR1 and CDR2: LNHDA and SQIVND (reference sequence). The CDR3 runs 14 residues. CDR3 DNA: TGTGCCAGTAGTACTAGCGGGGGAGGAAATACGCAGTATTTT. Translating gives CASSTSGGGNTQYF. The full variable domain, completed using reference TRBV19 and TRBJ2-3, is DGGITQSPKYLFRKEGQNVTLSCEQNLNHDAMYWYRQDPGQGLRLIYYSQIVNDFQKGDIAEGYSVSREKKESFPLTVTSAQKNPTAFYLCASSTSGGGNTQYFGPGTRLTVL.

The chain combines TRBV5-1 with TRBJ1-6; tentatively, D is TRBD1 (5 bases). With 3 bases removed from V and 9 bases from J, the gap between germline ends came to 22 bases. The germline gives CDR1 SGHRS, CDR2 YFSETQ. This CDR3 region has 17 residues. CDR3: CASSWVPQGLRGSPLHF. Written as DNA, the CDR3 is TGCGCCAGCAGCTGGGTTCCTCAGGGACTACGGGGTTCACCCCTCCACTTT.

This clone was observed a single time. The chain carries TRBV19 and TRBJ2-2, with 7 bases aligning to TRBD1. The CDR3 runs to 14 residues. Germline loops: CDR1 LNHDA, CDR2 SQIVND (reference sequence). V lost 11 bases, J lost 0 bases, and 6 bases stayed unmatched. DNA of the CDR3: TGTGCCGTCACAGGGGCCCCGAACACCGGGGAGCTGTTTTTT. As protein: CAVTGAPNTGELFF.

The V call is TRBV5-5, the J call TRBJ2-7, with D hard to call. The germline V and J ends were trimmed by 4 bases and 5 bases, with 10 bases remaining between them. Germline V lookup: CDR1 SGHKS, CDR2 YYEKEE (reference sequence). CDR3 size: 12 residues. CDR3 in amino acids: CASSPARNEQYF. The DNA of the CDR3 is TGTGCCAGCAGCCCGGCACGGAACGAGCAGTACTTC. The complete variable domain, with remaining parts taken from reference TRBV5-5 and TRBJ2-7, reads DAGVTQSPTHLIKTRGQQVTLRCSPISGHKSVSWYQQVLGQGPQFIFQYYEKEERGRGNFPDRFSARQFPNYSSELNVNALLLGDSALYLCASSPARNEQYFGPGTRLTVT.

V and J are TRBV28 and TRBJ1-5, with D perhaps matching TRBD1 (6 bases). The CDR3 sequence is 14 residues long. CDR1 and CDR2 from the germline V gene are MDHEN and SYDVKM. V lost 3 bases and J 5 bases, leaving 11 bases between the germline ends. The DNA of the CDR3 is TGTGCCAGCAGTTTTCACCAGGGGTATCAGCCCCAGCATTTT. Its protein is CASSFHQGYQPQHF.

This chain connects TRBV9 to TRBJ1-6, with TRBD1 identical over 7 bases. The CDR3 totals 16 residues. CDR1 SGDLS and CDR2 YYNGEE come from the germline V gene. V shed 4 bases and J 5 bases; nucleotides not matched to a gene: 9. CDR3 coding DNA: TGTGCCAGCAGCCTCAGACAGGGATCGGATAATTCACCCCTCCACTTT. Its translation is CASSLRQGSDNSPLHF.

Details on this clone: The same CDR3 also results from other DNA sequences found in this sample. The chain couples TRBV30 to TRBJ1-2; D gene ambiguous. The germline V and J ends were trimmed by 0 bases and 4 bases, with 9 bases remaining between them. This CDR3 comprises 13 residues. Looked up from germline, CDR1 is GTSNPN and CDR2 is SVGIG (reference sequence). CDR3 protein: CAWSVGRTYGYTF. The CDR3 nucleotides are TGTGCCTGGAGTGTGGGGAGGACCTATGGCTACACCTTC. The full variable domain, with the rest looked up from reference TRBV30 and TRBJ1-2, is SQTIHQWPATLVQPVGSPLSLECTVEGTSNPNLYWYRQAAGRGLQLLFYSVGIGQISSEVPQNLSASRPQDRQFILSSKKLLLSDSGFYLCAWSVGRTYGYTFGSGTRLTVV.

The chain recombines TRBV7-9 with TRBJ1-5; weak D call: TRBD1 (6 bases). The CDR3 spans 15 residues. Between the trimmed V and J ends, which lost 5 bases and 3 bases, there was a span of 14 bases. The V gene's germline CDR1 is SEHNR and CDR2 FQNEAQ (reference sequence). The CDR3 region has the DNA TGTGCCAGCAGCCACAGGGTGTCGAACAATCAGCCCCAGCATTTT. Protein sequence: CASSHRVSNNQPQHF.

The chain employs TRBV7-9 and TRBJ1-1; D unclear. CDR1 is SEHNR and CDR2 is FQNEAQ in the germline V gene (reference sequence). The V gene lost 5 bases and the J gene lost 3 bases, with 16 bases spanning the gap. This CDR3 region has 15 residues. The CDR3 DNA sequence: TGTGCCAGCAGCAGTTCACTCATCCGAGACACTGAAGCTTTCTTT. Translating it yields CASSSSLIRDTEAFF.

The chain carries TRBV5-5 and TRBJ2-5; D may be TRBD1 (6 bases). The V end was cut by 4 bases, the J end by 4 bases, with 8 bases between. There are 12 residues in the CDR3. Per germline, CDR1 SGHKS and CDR2 YYEKEE (reference sequence). CDR3 region: CASSTGLETQYF. The CDR3 region has the DNA TGTGCCAGCAGCACAGGGTTAGAGACCCAGTACTTC.

The count of this clone is one. The J gene is TRBJ2-4, the V gene TRBV6-5; 8 bases align to TRBD2. Germline CDR1 is MNHEY and CDR2 is SVGAGI. J was trimmed by 11 bases and V by 5 bases; bases with no gene match: 5. The CDR3 covers 12 residues. The CDR3 bases are TGTGCCAGCAGTACAACGGGAGGGCTTCAGTACTTC. It yields the protein CASSTTGGLQYF.

V usage is TRBV28 and J usage is TRBJ1-5; tentative D call: TRBD1 (5 bases). CDR1 and CDR2 from the germline V gene are MDHEN and SYDVKM. V was pared by 2 bases and J by 3 bases, with 8 bases between. The CDR3 sequence is 14 residues long. This CDR3 reads CASSLKGFNQPQHF. CDR3 bases: TGTGCCAGCAGTTTAAAGGGGTTCAATCAGCCCCAGCATTTT.

V is TRBV4-2 and J is TRBJ2-1, with D perhaps TRBD1 or TRBD2 (5 bases each). The CDR3 loop spans 15 amino acids. Deletions cut 4 bases from V and 9 bases from J, with 19 bases between. Looked up from germline, CDR1 is LGHNA and CDR2 is YNFKEQ. CDR3 residues: CASSPTGLARGEQFF. CDR3 DNA sequence: TGTGCCAGCAGCCCGACTGGCCTAGCAAGGGGTGAGCAGTTCTTC.

This chain uses TRBV9 with TRBJ2-2; 7 bases line up with TRBD1. CDR3 length: 15 amino acids. Unmatched junction bases numbered 9, after V lost 3 bases and J lost 7 bases. CDR1 and CDR2 from the germline V gene are SGDLS and YYNGEE. CDR3 DNA sequence: TGTGCCAGCAGCGCGTGGACAGGTCAGGGCGGGGAGCTGTTTTTT. This translates into CASSAWTGQGGELFF.